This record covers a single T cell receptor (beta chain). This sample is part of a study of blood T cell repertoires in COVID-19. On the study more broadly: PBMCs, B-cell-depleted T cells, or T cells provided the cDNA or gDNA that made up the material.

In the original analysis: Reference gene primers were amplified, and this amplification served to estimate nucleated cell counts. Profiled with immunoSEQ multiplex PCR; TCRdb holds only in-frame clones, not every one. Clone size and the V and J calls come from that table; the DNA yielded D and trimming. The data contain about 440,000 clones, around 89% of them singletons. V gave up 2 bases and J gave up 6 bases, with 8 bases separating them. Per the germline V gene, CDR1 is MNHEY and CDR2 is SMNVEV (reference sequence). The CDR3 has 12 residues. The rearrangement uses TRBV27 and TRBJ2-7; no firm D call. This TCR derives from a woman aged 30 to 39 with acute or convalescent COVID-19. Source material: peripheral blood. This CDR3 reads CASSLRRGEQYF. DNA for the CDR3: TGTGCCAGCAGTTTAAGGCGCGGCGAGCAGTACTTC.